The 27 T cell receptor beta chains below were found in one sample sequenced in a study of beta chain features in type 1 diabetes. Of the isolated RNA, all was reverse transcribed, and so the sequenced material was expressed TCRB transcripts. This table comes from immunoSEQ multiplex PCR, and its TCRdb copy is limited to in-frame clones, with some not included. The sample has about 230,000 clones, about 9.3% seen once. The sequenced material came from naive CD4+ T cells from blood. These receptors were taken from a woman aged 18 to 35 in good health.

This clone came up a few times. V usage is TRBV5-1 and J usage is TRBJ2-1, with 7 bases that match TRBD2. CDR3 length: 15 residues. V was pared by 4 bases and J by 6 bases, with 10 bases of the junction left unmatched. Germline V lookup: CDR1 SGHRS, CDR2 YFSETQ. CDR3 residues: CASSLTSEHSNEQFF. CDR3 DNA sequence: TGCGCCAGCAGCCTCACTAGCGAGCATAGCAATGAGCAGTTCTTC.

The CDR3 sequence: CASSMSGGNTEAFF. The CDR3 DNA reads as TGTGCCAGCAGTATGAGCGGGGGGAACACTGAAGCTTTCTTT. The chain is built from TRBV11-2 and TRBJ1-1; D perhaps matches TRBD1 (5 bases). V gave up 6 bases and J gave up 1 base, with 12 bases separating them. This CDR3 has 14 amino acids. The germline V gene has CDR1 SGHAT and CDR2 FQNNGV.

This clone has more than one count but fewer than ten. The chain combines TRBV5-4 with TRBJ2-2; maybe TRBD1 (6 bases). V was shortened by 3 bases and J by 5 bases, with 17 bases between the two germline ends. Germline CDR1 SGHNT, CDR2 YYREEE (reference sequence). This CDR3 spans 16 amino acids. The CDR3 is CASSYGQLRGTGELFF. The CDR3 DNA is TGTGCCAGCAGCTACGGACAGCTTCGAGGAACCGGGGAGCTGTTTTTT.

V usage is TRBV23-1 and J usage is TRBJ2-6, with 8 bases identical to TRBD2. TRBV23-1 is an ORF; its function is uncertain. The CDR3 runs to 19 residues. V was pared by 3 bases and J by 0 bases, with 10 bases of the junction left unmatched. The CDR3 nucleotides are TGCGCCAGCAGTCATCGCCGGGAGGGTCCTCTCTCTGGGGCCAACGTCCTGACTTTC. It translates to CASSHRREGPLSGANVLTF.

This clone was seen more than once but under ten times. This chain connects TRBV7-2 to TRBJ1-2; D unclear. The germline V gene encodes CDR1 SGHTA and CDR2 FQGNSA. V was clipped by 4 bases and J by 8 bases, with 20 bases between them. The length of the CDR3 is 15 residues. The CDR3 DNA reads TGTGCCAGCAGCTCATCGAGCCATCCAGGCGAGGGCTACACCTTC. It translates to CASSSSSHPGEGYTF.

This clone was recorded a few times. CDR3 residues: CASSVVGGSYNEQFF. Here the CDR3 DNA reads TGTGCCAGCAGCGTCGTAGGGGGCTCCTACAATGAGCAGTTCTTC. The chain joins TRBV9 to TRBJ2-1; possible D gene TRBD1, 6 bases. V was shortened by 2 bases and J by 0 bases, with 9 bases between the two germline ends. This CDR3 spans 15 amino acids. Germline CDR1 is SGDLS and CDR2 is YYNGEE.

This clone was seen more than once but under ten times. In DNA form, the CDR3 reads TGTGCCACCAGCAGAGTAGGACAGACTTACGAGCAGTACTTC. The encoded protein is CATSRVGQTYEQYF. The chain employs TRBV15 and TRBJ2-7; D is possibly TRBD1 (6 bases). CDR1 is LNHNV, CDR2 YYDKDF, per germline (reference sequence). V dropped 1 base and J dropped 4 bases, with 11 bases sitting between them. This CDR3 has 14 amino acids.

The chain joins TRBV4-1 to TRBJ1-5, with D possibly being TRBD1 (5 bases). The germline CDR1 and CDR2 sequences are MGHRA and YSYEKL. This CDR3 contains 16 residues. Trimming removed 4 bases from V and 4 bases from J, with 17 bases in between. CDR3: CASSPYRAPGNQPQHF. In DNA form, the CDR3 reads TGCGCCAGCAGCCCGTACCGGGCCCCAGGGAATCAGCCCCAGCATTTT.

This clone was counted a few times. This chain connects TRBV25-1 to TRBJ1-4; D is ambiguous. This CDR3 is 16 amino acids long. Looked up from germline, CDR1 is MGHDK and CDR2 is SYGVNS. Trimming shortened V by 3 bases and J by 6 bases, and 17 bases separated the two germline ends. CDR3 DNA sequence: TGTGCCAGCAGTGACGGCCCGACGGGTTTATATGAAAAACTGTTTTTT. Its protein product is CASSDGPTGLYEKLFF.

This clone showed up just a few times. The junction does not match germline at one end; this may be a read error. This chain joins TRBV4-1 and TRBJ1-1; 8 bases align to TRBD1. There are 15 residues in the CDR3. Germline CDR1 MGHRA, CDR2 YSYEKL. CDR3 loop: CASSPDLTGDTEAFF. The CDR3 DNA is TGTGCCAGCAGTCCCGATCTGACAGGGGACACTGAAGCTTTCTTT.

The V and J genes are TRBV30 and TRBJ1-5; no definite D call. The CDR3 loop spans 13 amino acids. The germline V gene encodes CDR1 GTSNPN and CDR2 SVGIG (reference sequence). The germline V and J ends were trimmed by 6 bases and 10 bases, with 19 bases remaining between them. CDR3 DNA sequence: TGTGCCTGTACCCATGGGTTGGGAGAACCCCAGCATTTT. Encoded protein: CACTHGLGEPQHF.

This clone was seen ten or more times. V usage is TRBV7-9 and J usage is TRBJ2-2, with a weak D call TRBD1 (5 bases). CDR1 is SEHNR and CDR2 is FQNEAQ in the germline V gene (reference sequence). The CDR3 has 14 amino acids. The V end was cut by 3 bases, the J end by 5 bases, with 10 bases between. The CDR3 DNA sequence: TGTGCCAGCAGCTTCAGGACACCAACCGGGGAGCTGTTTTTT. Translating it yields CASSFRTPTGELFF.

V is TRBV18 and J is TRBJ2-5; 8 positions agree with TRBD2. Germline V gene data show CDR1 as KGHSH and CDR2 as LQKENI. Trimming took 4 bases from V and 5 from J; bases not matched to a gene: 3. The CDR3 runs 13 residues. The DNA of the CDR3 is TGTGCCAGCTCACAGACTAGCGTCGAGACCCAGTACTTC. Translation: CASSQTSVETQYF. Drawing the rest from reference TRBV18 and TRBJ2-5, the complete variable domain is NAGVMQNPRHLVRRRGQEARLRCSPMKGHSHVYWYRQLPEEGLKFMVYLQKENIIDESGMPKERFSAEFPKEGPSILRIQQVVRGDSAAYFCASSQTSVETQYFGPGTRLLVL.

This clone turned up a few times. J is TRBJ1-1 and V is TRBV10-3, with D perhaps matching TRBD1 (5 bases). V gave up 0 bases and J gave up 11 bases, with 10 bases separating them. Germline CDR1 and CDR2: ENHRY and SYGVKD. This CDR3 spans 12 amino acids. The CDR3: CAISESGARAFF. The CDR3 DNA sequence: TGTGCCATCAGTGAGTCTGGGGCGCGGGCTTTCTTT.

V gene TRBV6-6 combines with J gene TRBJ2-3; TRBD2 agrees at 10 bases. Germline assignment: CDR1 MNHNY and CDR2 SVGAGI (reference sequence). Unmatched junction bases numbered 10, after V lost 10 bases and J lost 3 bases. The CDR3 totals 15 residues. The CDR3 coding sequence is TGTGCCACCACCCGTCTAGCGGGGGTGACAGATACGCAGTATTTT. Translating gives CATTRLAGVTDTQYF.

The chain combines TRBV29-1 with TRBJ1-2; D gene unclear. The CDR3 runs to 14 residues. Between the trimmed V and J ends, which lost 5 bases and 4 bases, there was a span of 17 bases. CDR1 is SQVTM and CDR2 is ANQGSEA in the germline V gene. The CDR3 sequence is CSVLIGGVGYGYTF. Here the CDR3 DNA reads TGCAGCGTTTTAATCGGCGGAGTAGGCTATGGCTACACCTTC.

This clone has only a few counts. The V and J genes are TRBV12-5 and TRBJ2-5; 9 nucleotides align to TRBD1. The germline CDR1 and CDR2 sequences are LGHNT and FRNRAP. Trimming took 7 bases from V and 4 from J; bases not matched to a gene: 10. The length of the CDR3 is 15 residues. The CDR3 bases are TGTGCTAGTGACCCACAGGGGGCGCGGGGAGAGACCCAGTACTTC. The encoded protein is CASDPQGARGETQYF.

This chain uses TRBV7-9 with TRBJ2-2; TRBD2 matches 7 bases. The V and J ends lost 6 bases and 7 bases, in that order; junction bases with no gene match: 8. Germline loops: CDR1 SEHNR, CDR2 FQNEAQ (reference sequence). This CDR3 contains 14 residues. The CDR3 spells CASSSGGEIGELFF. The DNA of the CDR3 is TGTGCCAGCAGTTCTGGGGGGGAGATCGGGGAGCTGTTTTTT.

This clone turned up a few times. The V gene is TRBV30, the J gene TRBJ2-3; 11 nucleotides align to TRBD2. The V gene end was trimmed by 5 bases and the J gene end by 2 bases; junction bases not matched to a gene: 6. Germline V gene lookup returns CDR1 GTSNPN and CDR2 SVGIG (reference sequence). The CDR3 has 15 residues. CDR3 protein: CAWGGLAAFTDTQYF. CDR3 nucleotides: TGTGCCTGGGGGGGACTAGCGGCCTTCACAGATACGCAGTATTTT.

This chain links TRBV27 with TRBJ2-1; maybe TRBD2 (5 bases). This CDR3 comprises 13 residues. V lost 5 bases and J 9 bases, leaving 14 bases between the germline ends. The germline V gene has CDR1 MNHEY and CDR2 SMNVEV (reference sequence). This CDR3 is CASSPGWAGEQFF. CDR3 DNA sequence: TGTGCCAGCAGTCCTGGCTGGGCGGGTGAGCAGTTCTTC.

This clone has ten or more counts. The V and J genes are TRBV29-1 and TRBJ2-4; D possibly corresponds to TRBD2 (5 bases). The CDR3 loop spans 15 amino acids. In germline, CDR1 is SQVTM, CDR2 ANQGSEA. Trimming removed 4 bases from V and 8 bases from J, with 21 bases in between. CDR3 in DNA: TGCAGCGTTGGGAGCGCGGCAGGAGGTCGGGACATTCAGTACTTC. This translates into CSVGSAAGGRDIQYF.

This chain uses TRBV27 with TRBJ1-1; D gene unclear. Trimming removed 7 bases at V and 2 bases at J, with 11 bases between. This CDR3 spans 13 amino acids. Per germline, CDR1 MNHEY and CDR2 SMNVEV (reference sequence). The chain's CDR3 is CASTGVGNTEAFF. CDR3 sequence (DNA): TGTGCCAGCACCGGGGTGGGAAACACTGAAGCTTTCTTT.

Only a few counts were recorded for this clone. The CDR3 DNA reads as TGTGCCAGCAGTTACCAGGGACAGGGTACGAATGAGCAGTTCTTC. Its translation is CASSYQGQGTNEQFF. The J gene is TRBJ2-1, the V gene TRBV6-5; 9 bases fit TRBD1. The germline gives CDR1 MNHEY, CDR2 SVGAGI. Trimming took 2 bases from V and 7 from J; bases not matched to a gene: 6. This CDR3 has 15 amino acids.

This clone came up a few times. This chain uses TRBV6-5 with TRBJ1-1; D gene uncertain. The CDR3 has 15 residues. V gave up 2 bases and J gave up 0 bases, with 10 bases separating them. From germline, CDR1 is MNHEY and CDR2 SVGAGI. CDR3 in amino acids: CASSYSYLVNTEAFF. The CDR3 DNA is TGTGCCAGCAGTTACAGTTATTTAGTGAACACTGAAGCTTTCTTT.

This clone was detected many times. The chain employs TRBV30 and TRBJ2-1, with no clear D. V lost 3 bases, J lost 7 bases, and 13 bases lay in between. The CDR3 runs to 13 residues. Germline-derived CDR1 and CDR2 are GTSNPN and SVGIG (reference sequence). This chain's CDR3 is CAWRAPPGNEQFF. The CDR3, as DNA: TGTGCCTGGAGGGCCCCCCCGGGTAATGAGCAGTTCTTC.

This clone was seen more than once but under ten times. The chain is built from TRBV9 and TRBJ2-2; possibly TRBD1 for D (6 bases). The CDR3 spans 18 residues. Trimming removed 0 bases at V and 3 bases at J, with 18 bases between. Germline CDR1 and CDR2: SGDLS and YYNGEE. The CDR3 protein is CASSVVPRLTGYTGELFF. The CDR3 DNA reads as TGTGCCAGCAGCGTAGTCCCACGCCTGACAGGATACACCGGGGAGCTGTTTTTT.

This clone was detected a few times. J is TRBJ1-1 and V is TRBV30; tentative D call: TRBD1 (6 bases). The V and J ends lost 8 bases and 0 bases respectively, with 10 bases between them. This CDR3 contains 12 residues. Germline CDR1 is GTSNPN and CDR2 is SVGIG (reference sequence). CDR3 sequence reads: CAGDRLNTEAFF. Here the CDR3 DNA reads TGTGCCGGAGACAGGCTGAACACTGAAGCTTTCTTT.